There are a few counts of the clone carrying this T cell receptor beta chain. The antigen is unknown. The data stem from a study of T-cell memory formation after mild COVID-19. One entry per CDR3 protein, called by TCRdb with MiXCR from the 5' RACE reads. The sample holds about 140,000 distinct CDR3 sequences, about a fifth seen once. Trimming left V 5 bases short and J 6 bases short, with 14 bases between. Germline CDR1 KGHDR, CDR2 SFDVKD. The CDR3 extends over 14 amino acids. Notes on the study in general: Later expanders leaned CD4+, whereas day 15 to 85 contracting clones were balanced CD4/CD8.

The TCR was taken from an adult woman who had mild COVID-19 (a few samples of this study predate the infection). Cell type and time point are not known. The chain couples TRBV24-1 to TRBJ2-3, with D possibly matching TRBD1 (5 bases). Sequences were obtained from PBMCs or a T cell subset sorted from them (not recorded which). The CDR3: CATSGTFSADTQYF. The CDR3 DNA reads TGTGCCACCAGTGGGACATTTTCGGCGGATACGCAGTATTTT.